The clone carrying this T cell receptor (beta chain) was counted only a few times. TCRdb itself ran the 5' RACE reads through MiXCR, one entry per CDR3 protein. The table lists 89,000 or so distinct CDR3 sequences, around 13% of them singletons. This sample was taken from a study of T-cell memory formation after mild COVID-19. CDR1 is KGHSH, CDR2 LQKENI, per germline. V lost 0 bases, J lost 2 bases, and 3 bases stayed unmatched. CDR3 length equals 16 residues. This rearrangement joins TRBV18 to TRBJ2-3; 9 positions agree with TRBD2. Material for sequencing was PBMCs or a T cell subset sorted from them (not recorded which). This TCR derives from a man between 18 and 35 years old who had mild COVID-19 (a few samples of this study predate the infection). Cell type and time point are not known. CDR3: CASSPPAGGPTDTQYF. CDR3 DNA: TGTGCCAGCTCACCACCTGCGGGGGGGCCCACAGATACGCAGTATTTT.